These 22 T cell receptor beta chains came from one sample sequenced in a study of CD8 T cells in ankylosing spondylitis. General study results and limits: Within ankylosing spondylitis blood, a TCR beta motif made up of seven to nine highly homologous variants appeared to be characteristic.

TCRdb redid the calling of the 5' RACE reads with MiXCR, one entry per CDR3 protein. The table has over 600,000 distinct CDR3 sequences, roughly 19% seen once; the top ten hold around 19%. These receptors lack a known antigen. Specimen: blood, either unsorted or a sorted T cell fraction (not recorded which). These receptors were collected from a male donor with ankylosing spondylitis.

This clonotype appeared a few times. V usage is TRBV20-1 and J usage is TRBJ1-1; 7 positions agree with TRBD1. Germline CDR1 DFQATT, CDR2 SNEGSKA (reference sequence). J gave up 1 base and V 7 bases, and 6 bases lay outside the gene matches. The CDR3 runs 13 residues. This chain's CDR3 is CSGRGWGNTEAFF. The CDR3 nucleotides are TGCAGTGGCAGGGGGTGGGGGAACACTGAAGCTTTCTTT.

The rearrangement joins TRBV7-2 to TRBJ1-5; D might be TRBD1 (5 bases). V was cut by 1 base and J by 6 bases, with 10 bases left in between. CDR3 length: 14 amino acids. Germline CDR1 and CDR2: SGHTA and FQGNSA. Here the CDR3 reads CASSLVQGTQPQHF. Here the CDR3 DNA reads TGTGCCAGCAGCTTAGTGCAGGGAACTCAGCCCCAGCATTTT.

This clonotype appeared a few times. The chain has TRBV7-2 and TRBJ1-1; D might be TRBD1 (5 bases). The germline gives CDR1 SGHTA, CDR2 FQGNSA. CDR3 length equals 15 residues. V was clipped by 2 bases and J by 5 bases, with 15 bases between them. CDR3 loop: CASSLLWGAVTEAFF. CDR3 nucleotide sequence: TGTGCCAGCAGCTTATTATGGGGCGCGGTGACTGAAGCTTTCTTT.

The chain is built from TRBV5-6 and TRBJ1-5, with D possibly matching TRBD1 (6 bases). The germline CDR1 and CDR2 sequences are SGHDT and YYEEEE. The CDR3 consists of 17 residues. V was shortened by 4 bases and J by 7 bases, with 24 bases between the two germline ends. CDR3 bases: TGTGCCAGCAGCATTGGGTATGGGGGGGGCGCAGGGCAGCCCCAGCATTTT. This codes for CASSIGYGGGAGQPQHF.

CDR3 sequence: CASSSNLAGGEGTGELFF. As DNA, the CDR3 is TGTGCCAGCAGCTCCAACCTAGCGGGAGGAGAGGGCACCGGGGAGCTGTTTTTT. V and J are TRBV11-1 and TRBJ2-2; TRBD2 agrees at 11 bases. Unmatched junction bases numbered 11, after V lost 4 bases and J lost 4 bases. The CDR3 contains 18 residues. Germline CDR1 is SGHAT and CDR2 is FQDESV (reference sequence).

The CDR3 spells CASSLLSEGSLHF. CDR3 bases: TGTGCCAGCAGCTTGTTGTCCGAGGGATCCCTCCACTTT. The genes are TRBV7-8 and TRBJ1-6; D is undetermined. The V gene's germline CDR1 is SGHVS and CDR2 FQNEAQ. The CDR3 has 13 amino acids. The V and J ends lost 3 bases and 14 bases respectively, with 14 bases between them.

The rearrangement links TRBV7-9 to TRBJ2-3; D is undetermined. V lost 3 bases to trimming and J lost 0 bases, with 10 bases between them. Germline V gene sequence: CDR1 SEHNR, CDR2 FQNEAQ (reference sequence). The CDR3 sequence is 15 residues long. The CDR3 coding sequence is TGTGCCAGCAGCTTTCAAGGGTATAGCACAGATACGCAGTATTTT. Its protein is CASSFQGYSTDTQYF. The full variable domain, in which reference TRBV7-9 and TRBJ2-3 provide the parts outside the CDR3, is DTGVSQNPRHKITKRGQNVTFRCDPISEHNRLYWYRQTLGQGPEFLTYFQNEAQLEKSRLLSDRFSAERPKGSFSTLEIQRTEQGDSAMYLCASSFQGYSTDTQYFGPGTRLTVL.

This CDR3 reads CATSRGERAYTGELFF. CDR3 DNA: TGTGCCACCAGCAGAGGGGAGCGGGCCTACACCGGGGAGCTGTTTTTT. This chain uses TRBV15 with TRBJ2-2, with a possible D match to TRBD2 (6 bases). CDR3 size: 16 residues. Trimming took 1 base from V and 3 from J, leaving 12 bases between them. Germline CDR1 is LNHNV and CDR2 is YYDKDF (reference sequence).

Only a few counts were recorded for this clonotype. The rearrangement joins TRBV3-1 to TRBJ2-7, with D unresolved. CDR3 length: 16 residues. Germline CDR1 and CDR2: LGHDT and YNNKEL (reference sequence). Trimming left V 0 bases short and J 0 bases short, with 12 bases between. CDR3 bases: TGTGCCAGCAGCCAAGATCCCGGACGGCACTCCTACGAGCAGTACTTC. It specifies CASSQDPGRHSYEQYF.

The chain employs TRBV20-1 and TRBJ2-7; 8 positions match TRBD1. The CDR3 sequence is 15 residues long. Germline trimming cut 4 bases from V and 2 bases from J; bases unmatched to any gene: 10. CDR1 and CDR2 (germline): DFQATT, SNEGSKA (reference sequence). CDR3: CSATKGQGKPYEQYF. The CDR3 region has the DNA TGCAGTGCTACTAAAGGACAGGGAAAACCCTACGAGCAGTACTTC.

The chain is built from TRBV6-4 and TRBJ2-1; no clear D. This CDR3 is 13 amino acids long. Germline V lookup: CDR1 MRHNA, CDR2 SNTAGT. V was shortened by 5 bases and J by 6 bases, with 11 bases between the two germline ends. CDR3 in DNA: TGTGCCAGCAGTCCATCCTACGGCAATGAGCAGTTCTTC. Protein: CASSPSYGNEQFF.

The chain has TRBV10-3 and TRBJ1-5; D is possibly TRBD1 (6 bases). From germline, CDR1 is ENHRY and CDR2 SYGVKD. The ends were cut back, 0 bases at V and 0 bases at J, with 12 bases in the middle. The CDR3 extends over 17 amino acids. CDR3 DNA sequence: TGTGCCATCAGTGAGTCCGGGGGCGGCCATAGCAATCAGCCCCAGCATTTT. Protein: CAISESGGGHSNQPQHF.

This chain uses TRBV20-1 with TRBJ2-3, with 10 positions matching TRBD2. The CDR3 is 16 residues long. CDR1 is DFQATT, CDR2 SNEGSKA, per germline (reference sequence). The ends lost 0 bases at V and 6 bases at J; junction bases unmatched: 9. The CDR3 protein is CSARDGPSGRVDTQYF. The CDR3 DNA sequence: TGCAGTGCTAGAGATGGCCCTAGCGGGAGAGTGGATACGCAGTATTTT.

The chain combines TRBV7-2 with TRBJ2-6; D is possibly TRBD1 (5 bases). Per the germline V gene, CDR1 is SGHTA and CDR2 is FQGNSA. V was clipped by 5 bases and J by 0 bases, with 8 bases between them. The CDR3 extends over 15 amino acids. This CDR3 is CASSRQSSGANVLTF. The DNA of the CDR3 is TGTGCCAGCAGCAGACAGTCCTCTGGGGCCAACGTCCTGACTTTC.

This clonotype came up a few times. The V and J genes are TRBV9 and TRBJ2-2; no firm D call. Per germline, CDR1 SGDLS and CDR2 YYNGEE. This CDR3 comprises 15 residues. V was cut by 4 bases and J by 9 bases, with 19 bases left in between. CDR3 in amino acids: CASSPPRAARRELFF. CDR3 in DNA: TGTGCCAGCAGCCCCCCAAGGGCAGCTCGTAGGGAGCTGTTTTTT.

The chain links TRBV7-3 to TRBJ2-2, with D tentatively TRBD2 (6 bases). The CDR3 has 16 residues. The V end was cut by 2 bases, the J end by 2 bases, with 12 bases between. Germline V gives CDR1 SGHTA, CDR2 FQGTGA. The CDR3, as DNA: TGTGCCAGCAGCTTATTAGGGACTCAAAACACCGGGGAGCTGTTTTTT. Amino acids: CASSLLGTQNTGELFF.

The sample holds many counts of this clonotype. The CDR3 spells CASSGDRKSYGYTF. CDR3 DNA: TGTGCCAGCAGTGGGGACAGGAAGAGCTATGGCTACACCTTC. The V call is TRBV12-3 or TRBV12-4, the J call TRBJ1-2, with 8 bases aligning to TRBD1. V gave up 5 bases and J gave up 4 bases; unmatched junction bases: 6. The CDR3 totals 14 residues.

This clonotype was detected a few times. V gene TRBV12-3 or TRBV12-4 combines with J gene TRBJ2-7; D is unresolved. The CDR3 consists of 15 residues. With 6 bases removed from V and 2 bases from J, the gap between germline ends came to 17 bases. CDR3 amino acids: CASSTSTRRPYEQYF. The CDR3 DNA is TGTGCCAGCAGCACTTCCACGCGTCGCCCCTACGAGCAGTACTTC.

This clonotype turned up a few times. This rearrangement joins TRBV3-1 to TRBJ1-1; tentative D call: TRBD1 (5 bases). Germline CDR1 reads LGHDT; CDR2 reads YNNKEL (reference sequence). The CDR3 extends over 14 amino acids. Trimming pared 6 bases from V and 10 bases from J, leaving 21 bases between. The CDR3 sequence is CASRPSTAGRRAFF. CDR3 in DNA: TGTGCCAGCAGACCAAGTACGGCAGGGAGAAGAGCTTTCTTT. Combining the CDR3 with reference TRBV3-1 and TRBJ1-1 gives the whole variable domain DTAVSQTPKYLVTQMGNDKSIKCEQNLGHDTMYWYKQDSKKFLKIMFSYNNKELIINETVPNRFSPKSPDKAHLNLHINSLELGDSAVYFCASRPSTAGRRAFFGQGTRLTVV.

A note on this clonotype: Since a much larger clone is just one base distant, this may be a read error. V usage is TRBV5-5 and J usage is TRBJ2-7; D unclear. With 4 bases removed from V and 3 bases from J, the gap between germline ends came to 11 bases. Germline values: CDR1 SGHKS, CDR2 YYEKEE (reference sequence). CDR3 length equals 13 residues. CDR3 loop: CASSPQPLYEQYF. CDR3 nucleotide sequence: TGTGCCAGCAGCCCTCAACCCCTCTACGAGCAGTACTTC. The full variable domain, with the rest looked up from reference TRBV5-5 and TRBJ2-7, is DAGVTQSPTHLIKTRGQQVTLRCSPISGHKSVSWYQQVLGQGPQFIFQYYEKEERGRGNFPDRFSARQFPNYSSELNVNALLLGDSALYLCASSPQPLYEQYFGPGTRLTVT.

This clonotype was seen a few times. V is TRBV6-1 and J is TRBJ1-2; D not resolved. Germline V gene sequence: CDR1 MNHNS, CDR2 SASEGT. Trimming shortened V by 1 base and J by 0 bases, and 6 bases separated the two germline ends. There are 14 residues in the CDR3. DNA of the CDR3: TGTGCCAGCAGTGAAGGCAACTCTAACTATGGCTACACCTTC. Its translation is CASSEGNSNYGYTF.

This clonotype has just a few counts. The chain's CDR3 is CASSLLGSPSYEQYF. Written as DNA, the CDR3 is TGCGCCAGCAGCTTGTTAGGGAGCCCTTCCTACGAGCAGTACTTC. The chain links TRBV5-1 to TRBJ2-7; D might be TRBD2 (5 bases). The CDR3 spans 15 residues. Looked up from germline, CDR1 is SGHRS and CDR2 is YFSETQ. The ends were cut back, 1 base at V and 1 base at J, with 12 bases in the middle.